The clone carrying this TCR beta chain occurred many times. As yet, its antigen is unknown. Because this beta chain is a stray read in a library intended to capture alpha chains, its abundance should not be given much weight. These data belong to a study of spatial heterogeneity in lung cancer. Broader study findings: The number of expanded tumor alpha and beta chains correlated with mutation number.

This sample's time point: sample taken at primary tumor resection. Whole RNA obtained from tumor, nontumor lung or frozen PBMC underwent sequencing without sorting. The CDR3 extends over 16 amino acids. Trimming cost V 5 bases and J 4 bases, with 20 bases left between them. Germline V gives CDR1 SGHAT, CDR2 FQNNGV. Every TCR cDNA molecule bore its own unique molecular identifier. TCRdb analysed the 5' RACE reads with MiXCR anew, one entry per CDR3 protein. The sample has 17,000 or so distinct CDR3 sequences; roughly 6.2% are singletons. The origin of this receptor is a male donor with early-stage non-small cell lung cancer. The sample in question was lung tumor tissue, obtained at surgery. The V call is TRBV11-2, the J call TRBJ2-5; D is possibly TRBD2 (6 bases). In DNA form, the CDR3 reads TGTGCCAGCAGCCCTAGGCGGGGATGGACGGGAGAGACCCAGTACTTC. It specifies CASSPRRGWTGETQYF.